This record covers a single T cell receptor beta chain. Its cognate antigen has yet to be identified. No base quality values were provided; no much bigger clone lies one nucleotide off. Trimming at the junction amounts to 5 bases on V and 8 bases on J, and the germline ends lie 15 bases apart. The germline V gene (reference sequence) supplies CDR1 MNHEY and CDR2 SMNVEV. CDR3 length: 13 amino acids, cysteine to phenylalanine. The retained sequence is limited to the CDR3, 39 bases, with the frame set at the first base. Libraries came from the immunoSEQ multiplex PCR assay. Imported from immuneACCESS, the table was reduced by TCRdb to in-frame sequences with V and J called. These copies leave out some clones; in studies compared against another copy, an unresolved V gene accounts for under half, and the cause of the remainder is not known. The sample profile shows about 2,900 clones; roughly 90% of them were found once. Around 3.7% of the sample is taken by the ten largest.

Repertoires were sampled repeatedly over the course of chemoradiotherapy, so clonal expansion could be followed in the tumor microenvironment. The data stem from a study of chemoradiotherapy in HPV16-positive cancers (dated by TCRdb to 2022 to 2024). For the wider study: Using functional T-cell assays on cells from a couple of HPV16-positive patients, the researchers defined candidate HPV-specific T-cell clones and common TCR motifs. The candidate HPV-specific TCRs and motifs were subsequently tracked in TCR repertoires obtained from 90 or so patients with HPV-related cancers. Whether T-cell immunity against the HPV oncoproteins E6 and E7 changes during chemoradiotherapy and whether survival is affected by this immunity were examined in the study.

What the research found in general, with its limitations: Improved recurrence-free survival in HPV16-positive patients was associated with expansion of HPV-responsive T cells during chemoradiotherapy. The functional definition of HPV-specific T cells was derived from only two HPV16-positive patients, and the survival association was reported for HPV16-positive patients. Expansion of candidate HPV-specific clones and E7-related TCR motifs was observed in the tumor microenvironment during treatment, whereas no such expansion was observed for non-HPV-specific T cells.

This receptor was taken from a human donor with HPV-associated anogenital cancer. The chain was built from TRBV27 and TRBJ1-2; the D gene is perhaps TRBD1, on 5 matching bases. The source was tumor tissue, collected from a patient who underwent chemoradiotherapy. The CDR3 is CASSAGRLLGYTF. Here is the DNA: TGTGCCAGCAGTGCGGGACGTCTACTGGGCTACACCTTC.